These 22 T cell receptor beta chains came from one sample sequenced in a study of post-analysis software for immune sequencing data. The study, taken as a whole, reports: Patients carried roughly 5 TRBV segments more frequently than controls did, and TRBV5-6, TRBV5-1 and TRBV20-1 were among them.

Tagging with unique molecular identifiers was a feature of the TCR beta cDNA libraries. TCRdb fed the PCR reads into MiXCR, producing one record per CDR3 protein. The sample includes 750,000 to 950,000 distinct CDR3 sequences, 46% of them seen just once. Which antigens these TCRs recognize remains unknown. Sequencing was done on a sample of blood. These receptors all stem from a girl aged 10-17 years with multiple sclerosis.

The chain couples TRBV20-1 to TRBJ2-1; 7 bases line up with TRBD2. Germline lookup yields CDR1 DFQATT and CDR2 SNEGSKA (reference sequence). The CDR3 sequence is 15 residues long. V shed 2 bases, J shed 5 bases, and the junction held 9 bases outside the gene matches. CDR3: CSARPASGLDNEQFF. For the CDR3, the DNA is TGCAGTGCTAGACCGGCTAGCGGACTTGACAATGAGCAGTTCTTC.

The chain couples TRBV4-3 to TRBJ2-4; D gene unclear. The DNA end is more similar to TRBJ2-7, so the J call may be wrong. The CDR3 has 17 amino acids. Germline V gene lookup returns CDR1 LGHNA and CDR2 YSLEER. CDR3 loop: CASSQDLAESPLGEQYF. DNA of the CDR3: TGCGCCAGCAGCCAAGATCTGGCTGAATCTCCCCTAGGCGAGCAGTACTTC.

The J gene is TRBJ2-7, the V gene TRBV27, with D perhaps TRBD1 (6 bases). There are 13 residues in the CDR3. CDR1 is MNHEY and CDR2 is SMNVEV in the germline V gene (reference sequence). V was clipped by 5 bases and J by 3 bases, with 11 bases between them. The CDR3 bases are TGTGCCAGCAGTGCCAGGGGCGGCTACGAGCAGTACTTC. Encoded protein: CASSARGGYEQYF.

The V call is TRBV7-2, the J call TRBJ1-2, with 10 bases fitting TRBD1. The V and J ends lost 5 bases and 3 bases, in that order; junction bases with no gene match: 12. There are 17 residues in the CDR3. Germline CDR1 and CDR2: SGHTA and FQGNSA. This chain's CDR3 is CASSPTGGKVRDYGYTF. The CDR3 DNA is TGTGCCAGCAGCCCGACAGGGGGCAAAGTAAGGGACTATGGCTACACCTTC.

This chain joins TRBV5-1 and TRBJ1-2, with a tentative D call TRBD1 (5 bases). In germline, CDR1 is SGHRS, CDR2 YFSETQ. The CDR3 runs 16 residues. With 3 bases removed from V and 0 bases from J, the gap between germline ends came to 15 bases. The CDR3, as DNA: TGCGCCAGCAGCTCCGGGGAGGGACGCGCTAACTATGGCTACACCTTC. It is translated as CASSSGEGRANYGYTF.

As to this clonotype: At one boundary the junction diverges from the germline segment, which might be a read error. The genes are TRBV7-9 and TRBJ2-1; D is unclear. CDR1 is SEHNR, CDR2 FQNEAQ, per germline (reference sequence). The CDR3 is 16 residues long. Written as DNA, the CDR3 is TGTGCCGGCAGTAGGTCGGCACGAAGATCCTACAATGAGCAGTTCTTC. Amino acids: CAGSRSARRSYNEQFF.

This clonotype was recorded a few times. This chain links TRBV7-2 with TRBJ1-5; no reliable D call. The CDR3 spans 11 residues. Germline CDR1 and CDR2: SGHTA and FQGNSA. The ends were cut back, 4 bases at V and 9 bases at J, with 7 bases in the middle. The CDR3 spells CASSSGGPQHF. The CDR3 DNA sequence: TGTGCCAGCAGCTCGGGTGGGCCCCAGCATTTT.

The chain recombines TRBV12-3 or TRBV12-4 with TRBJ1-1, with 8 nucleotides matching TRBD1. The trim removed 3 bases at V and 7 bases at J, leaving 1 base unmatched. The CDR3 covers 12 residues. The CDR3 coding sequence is TGTGCCAGCAGTTTCGGGACAGGTGAAGCTTTCTTT. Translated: CASSFGTGEAFF.

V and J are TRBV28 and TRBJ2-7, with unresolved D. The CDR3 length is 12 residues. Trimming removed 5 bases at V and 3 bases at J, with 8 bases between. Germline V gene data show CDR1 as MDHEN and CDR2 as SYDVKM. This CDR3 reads CASSPYYYEQYF. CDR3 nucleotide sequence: TGTGCCAGCAGTCCGTACTACTACGAGCAGTACTTC.

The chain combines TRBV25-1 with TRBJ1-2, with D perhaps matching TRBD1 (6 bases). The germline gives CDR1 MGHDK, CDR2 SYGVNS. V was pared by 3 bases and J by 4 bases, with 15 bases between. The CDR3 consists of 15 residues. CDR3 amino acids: CASSDNTGPSYGYTF. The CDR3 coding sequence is TGTGCCAGCAGTGATAACACAGGGCCGAGCTATGGCTACACCTTC.

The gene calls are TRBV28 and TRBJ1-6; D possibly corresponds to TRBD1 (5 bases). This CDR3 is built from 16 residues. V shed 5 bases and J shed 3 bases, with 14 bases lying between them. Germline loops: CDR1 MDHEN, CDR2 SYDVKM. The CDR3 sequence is CASSHGGGDYNSPLHF. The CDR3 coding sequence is TGTGCCAGCAGTCACGGTGGAGGGGACTATAATTCACCCCTCCACTTT. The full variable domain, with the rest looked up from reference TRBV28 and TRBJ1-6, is DVKVTQSSRYLVKRTGEKVFLECVQDMDHENMFWYRQDPGLGLRLIYFSYDVKMKEKGDIPEGYSVSREKKERFSLILESASTNQTSMYLCASSHGGGDYNSPLHFGNGTRLTVT.

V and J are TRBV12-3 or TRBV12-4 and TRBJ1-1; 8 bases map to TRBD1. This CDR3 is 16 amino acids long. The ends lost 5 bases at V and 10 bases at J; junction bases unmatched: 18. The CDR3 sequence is CASSPPGTGGPAGAFF. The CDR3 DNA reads TGTGCCAGCAGTCCTCCCGGGACAGGCGGCCCGGCAGGAGCTTTCTTT.

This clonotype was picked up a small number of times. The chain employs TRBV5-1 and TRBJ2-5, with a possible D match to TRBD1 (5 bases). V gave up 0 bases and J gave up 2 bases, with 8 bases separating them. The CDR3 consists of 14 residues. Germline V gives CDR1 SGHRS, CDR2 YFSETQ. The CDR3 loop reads CASSLAQAQETQYF. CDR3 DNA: TGCGCCAGCAGCTTGGCACAGGCTCAAGAGACCCAGTACTTC.

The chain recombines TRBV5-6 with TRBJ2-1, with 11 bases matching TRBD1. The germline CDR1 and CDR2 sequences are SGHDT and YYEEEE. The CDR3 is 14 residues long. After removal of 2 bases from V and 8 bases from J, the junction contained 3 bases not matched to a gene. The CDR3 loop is CASSFQDRGHEQFF. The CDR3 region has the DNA TGTGCCAGCAGCTTCCAGGACAGGGGGCATGAGCAGTTCTTC.

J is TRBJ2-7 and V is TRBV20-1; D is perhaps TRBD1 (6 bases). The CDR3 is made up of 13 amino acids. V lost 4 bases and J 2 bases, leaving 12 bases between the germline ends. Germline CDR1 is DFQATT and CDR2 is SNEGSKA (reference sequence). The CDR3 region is CSAKNQGPYEQYF. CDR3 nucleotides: TGCAGTGCTAAAAATCAGGGGCCCTACGAGCAGTACTTC.

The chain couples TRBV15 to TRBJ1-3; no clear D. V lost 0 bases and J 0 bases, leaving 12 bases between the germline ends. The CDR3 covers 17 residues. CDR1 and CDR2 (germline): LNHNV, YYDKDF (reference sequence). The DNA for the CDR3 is TGTGCCACCAGCAGAGACCACACAGTCAACTCTGGAAACACCATATATTTT. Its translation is CATSRDHTVNSGNTIYF.

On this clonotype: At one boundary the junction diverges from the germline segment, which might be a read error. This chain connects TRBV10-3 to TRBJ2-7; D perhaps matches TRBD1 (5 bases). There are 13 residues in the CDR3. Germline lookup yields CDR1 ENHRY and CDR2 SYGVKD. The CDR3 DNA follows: TGTGCCATCAGAGAGGACACGTCCTGCGAGCAGTACTTC. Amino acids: CAIREDTSCEQYF.

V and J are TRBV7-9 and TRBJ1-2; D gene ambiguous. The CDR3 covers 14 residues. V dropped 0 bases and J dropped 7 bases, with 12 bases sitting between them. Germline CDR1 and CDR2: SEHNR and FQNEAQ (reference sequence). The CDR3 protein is CASSLAQVLGGYTF. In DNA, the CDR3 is TGTGCCAGCAGCTTAGCGCAGGTCCTTGGTGGCTACACCTTC. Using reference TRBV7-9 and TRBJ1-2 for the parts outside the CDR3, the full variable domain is DTGVSQNPRHKITKRGQNVTFRCDPISEHNRLYWYRQTLGQGPEFLTYFQNEAQLEKSRLLSDRFSAERPKGSFSTLEIQRTEQGDSAMYLCASSLAQVLGGYTFGSGTRLTVV.

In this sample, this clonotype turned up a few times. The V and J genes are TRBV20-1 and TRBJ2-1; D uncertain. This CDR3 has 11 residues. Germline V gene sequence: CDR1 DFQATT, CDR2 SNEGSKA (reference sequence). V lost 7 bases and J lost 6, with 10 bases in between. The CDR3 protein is CSVQLGNEQFF. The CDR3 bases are TGCAGTGTCCAGCTGGGCAATGAGCAGTTCTTC.

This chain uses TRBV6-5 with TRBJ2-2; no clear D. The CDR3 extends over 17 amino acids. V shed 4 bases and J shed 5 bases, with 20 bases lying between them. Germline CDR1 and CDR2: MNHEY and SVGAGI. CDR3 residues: CASSSSPPVLGTGELFF. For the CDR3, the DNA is TGTGCCAGCAGTTCTTCCCCCCCAGTGCTGGGGACCGGGGAGCTGTTTTTT.

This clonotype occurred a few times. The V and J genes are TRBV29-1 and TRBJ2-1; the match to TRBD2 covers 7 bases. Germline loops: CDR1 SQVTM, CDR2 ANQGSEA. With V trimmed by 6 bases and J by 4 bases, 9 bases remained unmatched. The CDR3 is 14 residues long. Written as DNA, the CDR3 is TGCAGCGTCGCGGGGCGGGAGAGGTACAATGAGCAGTTCTTC. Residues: CSVAGRERYNEQFF.

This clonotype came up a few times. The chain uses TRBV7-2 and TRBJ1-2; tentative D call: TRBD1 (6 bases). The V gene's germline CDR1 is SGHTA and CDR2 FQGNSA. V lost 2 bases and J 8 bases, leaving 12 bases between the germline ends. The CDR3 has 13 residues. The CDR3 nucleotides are TGTGCCAGCAGCTTATTCGGGGGCTGGGGCTACACCTTC. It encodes CASSLFGGWGYTF.